This T cell receptor (beta chain) is from a study of cytomegalovirus exposure and HLA in healthy donors. V was clipped by 0 bases and J by 0 bases, with 14 bases between them. CDR3 size: 17 residues. Germline V gene sequence: CDR1 SGHDN, CDR2 FVKESK. 13 Jbeta primers and 60 Vbeta primers were used for the PCR. Libraries were prepared by immunoSEQ multiplex PCR; TCRdb keeps only in-frame clonotypes and omits some of them. The sample lists roughly 130,000 clones, over 60% seen once, with over 1% in the top ten. The specimen sequenced was PBMCs. The source is a human donor in good health. The chain combines TRBV14 with TRBJ1-1; D unresolved. CDR3 sequence (DNA): TGTGCCAGCAGCCAAGATTTTTGGGGAGGGATGAACACTGAAGCTTTCTTT. Protein: CASSQDFWGGMNTEAFF.